These 15 T cell receptor beta chains originate from one sample sequenced in a study of blood T cell repertoires in COVID-19. Profiling relied on immunoSEQ multiplex PCR, and the TCRdb table lists in-frame clones only, not all of them. Counted here are 55,000 to 75,000 clones, roughly 89% occurring once; the ten biggest clones make up approximately 1.5%. The specimen sequenced was peripheral blood. The origin of the receptors is a man in his sixties with acute or convalescent COVID-19.

J is TRBJ2-7 and V is TRBV7-2; maybe TRBD1 (5 bases). Germline CDR1 SGHTA, CDR2 FQGNSA. V was clipped by 1 base and J by 2 bases, with 15 bases between them. This CDR3 has 16 residues. The CDR3 region is CASSLVRFAGTYEQYF. CDR3 coding DNA: TGTGCCAGCAGCTTAGTCCGCTTCGCAGGGACCTACGAGCAGTACTTC.

The chain carries TRBV25-1 and TRBJ2-3; D is perhaps TRBD1 (6 bases). The germline gives CDR1 MGHDK, CDR2 SYGVNS. V was shortened by 6 bases and J by 6 bases, with 19 bases between the two germline ends. The CDR3 totals 15 residues. The DNA for the CDR3 is TGTGCCAGCAGCCGGGACATGGGGGATGTGGATACGCAGTATTTT. Its protein is CASSRDMGDVDTQYF. The complete variable domain, with remaining parts taken from reference TRBV25-1 and TRBJ2-3, reads EADIYQTPRYLVIGTGKKITLECSQTMGHDKMYWYQQDPGMELHLIHYSYGVNSTEKGDLSSESTVSRIRTEHFPLTLESARPSHTSQYLCASSRDMGDVDTQYFGPGTRLTVL.

This chain connects TRBV5-1 to TRBJ1-1; D is unresolved. The CDR3 runs 14 residues. Per germline, CDR1 SGHRS and CDR2 YFSETQ. With 0 bases removed from V and 7 bases from J, the gap between germline ends came to 13 bases. The DNA of the CDR3 is TGCGCCAGCAGCTTGGATACAGTCCCGAGTGAAGCTTTCTTT. Translation: CASSLDTVPSEAFF.

The chain joins TRBV7-3 to TRBJ1-5; no clear D gene. The CDR3 spans 17 residues. The V gene lost 1 base and the J gene lost 7 bases, with 20 bases spanning the gap. CDR1 SGHTA and CDR2 FQGTGA come from the germline V gene. The CDR3 DNA is TGTGCCAGCAGCTTAATGTTTTCCCCCAGAAGTCACCAGCCCCAGCATTTT. This gives the protein CASSLMFSPRSHQPQHF.

The rearrangement links TRBV7-9 to TRBJ1-1; 8 bases are a match to TRBD1. Trimming removed 1 base from V and 4 bases from J; junction bases left unmatched: 8. Germline-derived CDR1 and CDR2 are SEHNR and FQNEAQ (reference sequence). The CDR3 spans 16 residues. In DNA form, the CDR3 reads TGTGCCAGCAGCTTAGGGACAGGGAGGCCGGTCACTGAAGCTTTCTTT. It translates to CASSLGTGRPVTEAFF.

The J gene is TRBJ1-5, the V gene TRBV24-1, with 7 bases lining up with TRBD1. The CDR3 is 13 residues long. V shed 7 bases, J shed 3 bases, and the junction held 2 bases outside the gene matches. Germline V gene sequence: CDR1 KGHDR, CDR2 SFDVKD. The CDR3 DNA is TGTGCCACCAGGACAGGGACCAATCAGCCCCAGCATTTT. The encoded protein is CATRTGTNQPQHF.

CDR3 sequence (DNA): TGTGCCAGCAGCCTCCCGGGAGTATTGAAGGAGCAGTACTTC. Its protein is CASSLPGVLKEQYF. The chain employs TRBV5-4 and TRBJ2-7, with D possibly matching TRBD2 (6 bases). Germline V gives CDR1 SGHNT, CDR2 YYREEE (reference sequence). This CDR3 comprises 14 residues. The V and J ends lost 4 bases and 7 bases respectively, with 18 bases between them.

CDR3 residues: CASSPGGITQYF. Here the CDR3 DNA reads TGTGCCAGCAGTCCCGGGGGGATAACGCAGTATTTT. The gene calls are TRBV12-3 or TRBV12-4 and TRBJ2-3; 7 bases line up with TRBD2. Trimming at V came to 5 bases and at J to 9 bases, leaving 5 bases not matched to a gene. The CDR3 contains 12 residues.

This clone was observed a single time. The chain is built from TRBV6-5 and TRBJ1-6; D is unresolved. CDR3 length: 13 amino acids. Germline assignment: CDR1 MNHEY and CDR2 SVGAGI. The V and J ends lost 6 bases and 7 bases respectively, with 10 bases between them. The CDR3 here is CASRLGKNSPLHF. For the CDR3, the DNA is TGTGCCAGCAGACTCGGGAAAAATTCACCCCTCCACTTT.

The rearrangement uses TRBV29-1 and TRBJ2-7, with D unclear. The CDR3 consists of 12 residues. V was pared by 4 bases and J by 1 base, with 8 bases between. Germline V gives CDR1 SQVTM, CDR2 ANQGSEA. Here the CDR3 reads CSVGQISYEQYF. In nucleotides, the CDR3 is TGCAGCGTTGGGCAGATTTCCTACGAGCAGTACTTC.

The chain links TRBV7-6 to TRBJ2-7; 9 bases are shared with TRBD1. V was clipped by 0 bases and J by 6 bases; unmatched bases: 12. Germline CDR1 is SGHVS and CDR2 is FNYEAQ. This CDR3 region has 17 residues. The CDR3 is CASSLAGGQGVVGEQYF. CDR3 bases: TGTGCCAGCAGCTTAGCGGGGGGACAGGGTGTTGTTGGCGAGCAGTACTTC. The full variable domain, its missing parts supplied by reference TRBV7-6 and TRBJ2-7, is GAGVSQSPRYKVTKRGQDVALRCDPISGHVSLYWYRQALGQGPEFLTYFNYEAQQDKSGLPNDRFSAERPEGSISTLTIQRTEQRDSAMYRCASSLAGGQGVVGEQYFGPGTRLTVT.

This clone has just one count. J is TRBJ1-5 and V is TRBV15; 10 nucleotides match TRBD1. The V and J ends lost 5 bases and 5 bases, in that order; junction bases with no gene match: 6. CDR3 length: 15 amino acids. Per germline, CDR1 LNHNV and CDR2 YYDKDF (reference sequence). The CDR3 reads CATSYDRGLYQPQHF. The CDR3, as DNA: TGTGCCACCAGCTACGACAGGGGGCTCTATCAGCCCCAGCATTTT. The complete variable domain, with remaining parts taken from reference TRBV15 and TRBJ1-5, reads DAMVIQNPRYQVTQFGKPVTLSCSQTLNHNVMYWYQQKSSQAPKLLFHYYDKDFNNEADTPDNFQSRRPNTSFCFLDIRSPGLGDTAMYLCATSYDRGLYQPQHFGDGTRLSIL.

In this sample, this clone turned up once. The rearrangement links TRBV2 to TRBJ2-2, with 7 bases lining up with TRBD1. V trimming: 8 bases; J trimming: 6 bases; junction bases outside the gene matches: 3. Germline loops: CDR1 SNHLY, CDR2 FYNNEI. CDR3 size: 12 residues. In DNA, the CDR3 is TGTGCCAGCCTACAGGGGTCCGGGGAGCTGTTTTTT. Its protein is CASLQGSGELFF.

The chain employs TRBV7-2 and TRBJ2-7; 8 positions agree with TRBD1. The CDR3 is made up of 14 amino acids. Losses at the gene ends were 5 bases for V and 4 bases for J; bases not matched to a gene: 7. In germline, CDR1 is SGHTA, CDR2 FQGNSA. The CDR3 region is CASSRGTGWYEQYF. DNA of the CDR3: TGTGCCAGCAGCAGGGGGACAGGATGGTACGAGCAGTACTTC.

The V gene is TRBV7-2, the J gene TRBJ2-1, with 7 bases aligning to TRBD1. V shed 3 bases and J 3 bases; nucleotides not matched to a gene: 5. The CDR3 length is 15 residues. Per the germline V gene, CDR1 is SGHTA and CDR2 is FQGNSA. The CDR3: CASSFTGVSYNEQFF. DNA of the CDR3: TGTGCCAGCAGCTTTACAGGGGTCAGCTACAATGAGCAGTTCTTC.